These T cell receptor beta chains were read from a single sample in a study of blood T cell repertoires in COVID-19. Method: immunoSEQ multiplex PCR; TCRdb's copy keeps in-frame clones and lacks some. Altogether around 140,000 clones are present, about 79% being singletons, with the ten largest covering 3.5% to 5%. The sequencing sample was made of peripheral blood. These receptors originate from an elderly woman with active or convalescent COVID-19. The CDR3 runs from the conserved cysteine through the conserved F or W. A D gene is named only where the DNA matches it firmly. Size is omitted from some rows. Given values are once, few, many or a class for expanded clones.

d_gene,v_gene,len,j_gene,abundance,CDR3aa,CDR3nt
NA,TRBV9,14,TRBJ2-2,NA,CASSVTGNTGELFF,TGTGCCAGCAGCGTAACAGGGAACACCGGGGAGCTGTTTTTT
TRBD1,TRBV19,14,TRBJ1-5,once,CASSLGQLLQPQHF,TGTGCCAGTAGTCTGGGACAGCTCCTCCAGCCCCAGCATTTT
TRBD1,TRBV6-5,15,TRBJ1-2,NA,CASSFRRQGQYGYTF,TGTGCCAGCAGTTTCCGCCGACAGGGTCAATATGGCTACACCTTC
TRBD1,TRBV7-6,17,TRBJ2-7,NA,CASSSQGASSLVNEQYF,TGTGCCAGCAGCTCCCAGGGGGCCAGCAGTCTAGTTAACGAGCAGTACTTC
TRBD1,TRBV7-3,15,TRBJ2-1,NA,CASSLNRGPYNEQFF,TGTGCCAGCAGCTTAAACAGGGGCCCCTACAATGAGCAGTTCTTC
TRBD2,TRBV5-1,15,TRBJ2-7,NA,CASSYGTSGTYEQYF,TGCGCCAGCAGCTACGGGACTAGCGGGACCTACGAGCAGTACTTC
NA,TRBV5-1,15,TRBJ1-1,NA,CASSLDGGVNTEAFF,TGCGCCAGCAGCTTGGATGGGGGGGTGAACACTGAAGCTTTCTTT
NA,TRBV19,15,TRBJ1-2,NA,CASSIDHYGGAGYTF,TGTGCCAGTAGTATAGATCACTATGGGGGCGCTGGCTACACCTTC
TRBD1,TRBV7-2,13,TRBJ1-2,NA,CASSLKTGLSYTF,TGTGCCAGCAGCTTAAAGACAGGGTTAAGCTACACCTTC
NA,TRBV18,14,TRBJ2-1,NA,CASSPVLTYNEQFF,TGTGCCAGCTCACCAGTCTTAACCTACAATGAGCAGTTCTTC
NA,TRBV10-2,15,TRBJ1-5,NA,CASSSTEYSNQPQHF,TGCGCCAGCAGCTCGACGGAGTATAGCAATCAGCCCCAGCATTTT
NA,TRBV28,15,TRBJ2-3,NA,CASSSRASGTDTQYF,TGTGCCAGCAGCAGCCGGGCTAGCGGCACAGATACGCAGTATTTT
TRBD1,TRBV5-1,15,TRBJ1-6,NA,CASSLESGGGSPLHF,TGCGCCAGCAGCTTGGAGTCAGGGGGTGGTTCACCCCTCCACTTT
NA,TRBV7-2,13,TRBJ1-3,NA,CASSLDRGNTIYF,TGTGCCAGCAGCTTAGACAGAGGAAACACCATATATTTT
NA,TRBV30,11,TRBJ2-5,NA,CAWSVHETQYF,TGTGCCTGGAGTGTACACGAGACCCAGTACTTC
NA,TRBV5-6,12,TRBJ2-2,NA,CASSWGGWELFF,TGTGCCAGCAGCTGGGGCGGCTGGGAGCTGTTTTTT
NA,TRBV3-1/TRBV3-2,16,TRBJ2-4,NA,CASSQESAVAKNIQYF,TGTGCCAGCAGCCAAGAATCGGCAGTAGCAAAAAACATTCAGTACTTC
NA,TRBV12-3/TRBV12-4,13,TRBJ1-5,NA,CASSSGLSQPQHF,TGTGCCAGCAGTTCAGGGTTAAGTCAGCCCCAGCATTTT
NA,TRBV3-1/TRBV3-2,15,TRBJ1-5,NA,CASSQVRDSNQPQHF,TGTGCCAGCAGCCAAGTCCGGGATAGCAATCAGCCCCAGCATTTT
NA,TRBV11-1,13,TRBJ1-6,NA,CASSAQRNSPLHF,TGTGCCAGCAGCGCACAGAGAAATTCACCCCTCCACTTT
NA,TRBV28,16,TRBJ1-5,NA,CASTPSAGLSNQPQHF,TGTGCCAGCACCCCATCTGCGGGGCTTAGCAATCAGCCCCAGCATTTT
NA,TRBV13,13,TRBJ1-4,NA,CASSLRTNEKLFF,TGTGCCAGCAGCCTCAGGACAAATGAAAAACTGTTTTTT
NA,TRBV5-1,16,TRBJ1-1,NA,CASSPMRGRGNTEAFF,TGCGCCAGCAGCCCGATGCGCGGCCGTGGCAACACTGAAGCTTTCTTT
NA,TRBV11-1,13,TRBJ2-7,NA,CASSLDKSYEQYF,TGTGCCAGCAGCTTAGACAAATCCTACGAGCAGTACTTC
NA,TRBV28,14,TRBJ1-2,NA,CASRPAGPSYGYTF,TGTGCCAGCAGACCTGCGGGACCGAGCTATGGCTACACCTTC
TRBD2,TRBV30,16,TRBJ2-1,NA,CAWSVQRGGNYNEQFF,TGTGCCTGGAGTGTACAGCGGGGGGGCAATTACAATGAGCAGTTCTTC
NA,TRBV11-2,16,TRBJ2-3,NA,CASSLGASGNTDTQYF,TGTGCCAGCAGCTTGGGGGCTAGCGGCAACACAGATACGCAGTATTTT
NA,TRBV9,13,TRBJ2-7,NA,CASSVATGDEQYF,TGTGCCAGCAGCGTAGCTACGGGGGACGAGCAGTACTTC
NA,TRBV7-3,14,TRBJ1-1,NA,CASSLAGTNTEAFF,TGTGCCAGCAGCTTAGCGGGGACGAACACTGAAGCTTTCTTT